Only a few counts were recorded for the clone carrying this T cell receptor (beta chain). Its matching antigen is unknown. CDR1 and CDR2 from the germline V gene are MNHEY and SMNVEV (reference sequence). The junction had 8 bases not matched to a gene; V was cut back by 2 bases and J by 3 bases. The CDR3 is 16 residues long. TCRdb independently ran MiXCR on the RT-PCR reads; one entry per CDR3 protein. The table lists 550,000 to 800,000 distinct CDR3 sequences, less than 20% of them singletons. The data originate from a study of response to subunit inactivated influenza vaccine. Findings and limits, study-wide: With each seasonal influenza vaccination, the authors suggested, few new T cells are recruited.

The source material was PBMCs from blood, sampled 12 days after vaccination. The chain recombines TRBV27 with TRBJ2-7; TRBD1 agrees at 9 bases. The sequence derives from a man in his fifties who received an inactivated influenza vaccine. The CDR3 coding sequence is TGTGCCAGCAGTTTAACTACCGGGACAGGGATCTACGAGCAGTACTTC. Translating it yields CASSLTTGTGIYEQYF.